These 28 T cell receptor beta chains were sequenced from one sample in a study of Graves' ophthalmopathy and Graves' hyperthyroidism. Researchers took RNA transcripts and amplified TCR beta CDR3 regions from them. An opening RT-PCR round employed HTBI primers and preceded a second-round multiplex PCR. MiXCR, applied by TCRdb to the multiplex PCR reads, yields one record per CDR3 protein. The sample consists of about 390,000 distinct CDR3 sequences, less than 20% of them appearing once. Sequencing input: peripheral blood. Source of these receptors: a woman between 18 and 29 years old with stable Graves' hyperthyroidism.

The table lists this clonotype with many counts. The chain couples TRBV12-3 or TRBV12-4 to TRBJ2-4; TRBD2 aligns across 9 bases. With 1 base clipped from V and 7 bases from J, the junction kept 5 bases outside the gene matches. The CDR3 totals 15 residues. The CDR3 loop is CASSLVLAGQNIQYF. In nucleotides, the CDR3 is TGTGCCAGCAGTTTAGTCCTAGCGGGGCAGAACATTCAGTACTTC.

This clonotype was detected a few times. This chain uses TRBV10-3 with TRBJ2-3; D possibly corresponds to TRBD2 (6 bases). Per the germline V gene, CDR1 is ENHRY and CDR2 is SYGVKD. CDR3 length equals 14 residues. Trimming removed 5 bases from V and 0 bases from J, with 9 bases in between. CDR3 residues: CAISQLASTDTQYF. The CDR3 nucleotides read TGTGCCATCAGTCAACTAGCTAGCACAGATACGCAGTATTTT.

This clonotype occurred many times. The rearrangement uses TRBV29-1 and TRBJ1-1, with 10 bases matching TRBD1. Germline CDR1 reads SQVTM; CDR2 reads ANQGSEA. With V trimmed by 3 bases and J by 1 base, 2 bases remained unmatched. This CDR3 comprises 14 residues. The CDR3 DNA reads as TGCAGCGTTGAGGGACAGGGGCCGAACACTGAAGCTTTCTTT. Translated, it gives CSVEGQGPNTEAFF.

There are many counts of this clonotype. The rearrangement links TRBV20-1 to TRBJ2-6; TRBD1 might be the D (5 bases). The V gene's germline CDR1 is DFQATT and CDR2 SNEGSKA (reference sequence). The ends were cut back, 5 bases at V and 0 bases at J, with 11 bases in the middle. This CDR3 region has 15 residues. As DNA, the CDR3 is TGCAGTGCTGAAGGGGTACTCTCTGGGGCCAACGTCCTGACTTTC. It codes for CSAEGVLSGANVLTF.

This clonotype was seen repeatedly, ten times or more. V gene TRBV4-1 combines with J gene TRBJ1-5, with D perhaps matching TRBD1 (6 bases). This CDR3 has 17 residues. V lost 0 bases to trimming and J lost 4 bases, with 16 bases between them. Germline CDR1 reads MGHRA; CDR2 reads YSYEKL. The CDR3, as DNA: TGCGCCAGCAGCCAAGACCGACGGGACATGCCTAATCAGCCCCAGCATTTT. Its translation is CASSQDRRDMPNQPQHF.

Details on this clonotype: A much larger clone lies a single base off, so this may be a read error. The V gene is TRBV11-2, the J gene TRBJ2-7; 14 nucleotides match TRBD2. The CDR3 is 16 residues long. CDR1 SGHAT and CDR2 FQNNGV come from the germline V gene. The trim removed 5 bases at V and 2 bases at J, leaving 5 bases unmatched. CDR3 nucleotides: TGTGCCAGCAGCCGGACTAGCGGGGGGTCCCCCTACGAGCAGTACTTC. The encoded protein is CASSRTSGGSPYEQYF.

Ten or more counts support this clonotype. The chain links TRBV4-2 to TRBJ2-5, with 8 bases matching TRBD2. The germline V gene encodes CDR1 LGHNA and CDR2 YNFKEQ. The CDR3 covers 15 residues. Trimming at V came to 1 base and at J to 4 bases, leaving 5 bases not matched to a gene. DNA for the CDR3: TGTGCCAGCAGCCAAGCACTAGCGGTGGGAGAGACCCAGTACTTC. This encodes CASSQALAVGETQYF.

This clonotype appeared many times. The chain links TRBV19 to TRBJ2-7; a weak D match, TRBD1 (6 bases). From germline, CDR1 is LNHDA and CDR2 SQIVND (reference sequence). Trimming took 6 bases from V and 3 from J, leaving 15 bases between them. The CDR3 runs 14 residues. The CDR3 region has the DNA TGTGCCAGTAGCATACAGACAGGAATCTACGAGCAGTACTTC. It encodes CASSIQTGIYEQYF.

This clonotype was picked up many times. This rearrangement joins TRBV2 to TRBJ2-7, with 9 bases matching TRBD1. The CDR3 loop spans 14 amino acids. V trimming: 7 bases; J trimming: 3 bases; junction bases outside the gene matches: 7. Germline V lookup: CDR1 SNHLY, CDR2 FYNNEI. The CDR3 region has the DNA TGTGCCAGCAATCTACAGGGGGCTAACTACGAGCAGTACTTC. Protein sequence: CASNLQGANYEQYF.

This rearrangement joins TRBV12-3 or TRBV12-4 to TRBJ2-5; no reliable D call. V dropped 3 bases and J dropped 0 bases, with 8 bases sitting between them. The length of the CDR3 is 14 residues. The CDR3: CASSFGPYQETQYF. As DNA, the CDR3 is TGTGCCAGCAGTTTTGGCCCGTACCAAGAGACCCAGTACTTC.

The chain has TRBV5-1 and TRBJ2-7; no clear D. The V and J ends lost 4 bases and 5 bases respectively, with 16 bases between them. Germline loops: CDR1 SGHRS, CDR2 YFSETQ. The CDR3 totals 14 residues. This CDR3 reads CASSRELGIHEQYF. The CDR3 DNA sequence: TGCGCCAGCAGCCGCGAGCTGGGTATCCACGAGCAGTACTTC.

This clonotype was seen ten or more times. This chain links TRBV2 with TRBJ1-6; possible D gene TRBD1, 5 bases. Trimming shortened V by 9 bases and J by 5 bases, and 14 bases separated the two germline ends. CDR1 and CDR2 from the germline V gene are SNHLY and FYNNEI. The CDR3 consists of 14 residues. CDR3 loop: CARGQTANNSPLHF. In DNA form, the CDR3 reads TGTGCCAGGGGGCAGACGGCAAATAATTCACCCCTCCACTTT.

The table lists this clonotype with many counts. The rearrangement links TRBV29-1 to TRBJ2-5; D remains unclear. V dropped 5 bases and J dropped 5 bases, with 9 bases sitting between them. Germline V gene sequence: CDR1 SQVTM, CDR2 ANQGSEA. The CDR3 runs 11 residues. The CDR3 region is CSVHFTETQYF. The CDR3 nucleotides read TGCAGCGTTCACTTCACGGAGACCCAGTACTTC.

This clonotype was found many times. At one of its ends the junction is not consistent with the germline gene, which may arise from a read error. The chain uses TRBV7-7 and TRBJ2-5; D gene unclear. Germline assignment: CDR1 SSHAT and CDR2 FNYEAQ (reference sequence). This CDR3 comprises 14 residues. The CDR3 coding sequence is TGTGCTAGCAGCTTAGTAATGGGTGGTGAGACCCAGTACTTC. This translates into CASSLVMGGETQYF.

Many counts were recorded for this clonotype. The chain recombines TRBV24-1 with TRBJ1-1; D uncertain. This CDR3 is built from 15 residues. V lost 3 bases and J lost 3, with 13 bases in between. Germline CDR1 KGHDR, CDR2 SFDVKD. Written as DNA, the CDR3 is TGTGCCACCAGTGATCCGAAGTCTGGAGACACTGAAGCTTTCTTT. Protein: CATSDPKSGDTEAFF.

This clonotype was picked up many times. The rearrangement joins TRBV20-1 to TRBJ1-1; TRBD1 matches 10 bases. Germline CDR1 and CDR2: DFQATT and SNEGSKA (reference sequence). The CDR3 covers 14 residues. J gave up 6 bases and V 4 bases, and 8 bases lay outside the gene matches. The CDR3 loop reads CSAKTGGEWAEAFF. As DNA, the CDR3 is TGCAGTGCTAAGACAGGGGGCGAGTGGGCTGAAGCTTTCTTT.

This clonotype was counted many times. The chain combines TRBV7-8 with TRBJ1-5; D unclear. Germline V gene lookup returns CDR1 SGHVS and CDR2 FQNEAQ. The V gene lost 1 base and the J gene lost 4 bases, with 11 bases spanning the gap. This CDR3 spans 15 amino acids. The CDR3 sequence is CASSLGRVPNQPQHF. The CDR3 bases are TGTGCCAGCAGCTTAGGTAGGGTGCCAAATCAGCCCCAGCATTTT.

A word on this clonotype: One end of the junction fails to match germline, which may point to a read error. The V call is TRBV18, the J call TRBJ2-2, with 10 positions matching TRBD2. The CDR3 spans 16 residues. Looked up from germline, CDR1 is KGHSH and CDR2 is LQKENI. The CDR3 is CASSPGLAAITGELFF. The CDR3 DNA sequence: TGTGCCAGCTCACCTGGACTAGCGGCGATCACCGGGGAGCTATTTTTT. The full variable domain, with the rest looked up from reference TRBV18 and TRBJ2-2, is NAGVMQNPRHLVRRRGQEARLRCSPMKGHSHVYWYRQLPEEGLKFMVYLQKENIIDESGMPKERFSAEFPKEGPSILRIQQVVRGDSAAYFCASSPGLAAITGELFFGEGSRLTVL.

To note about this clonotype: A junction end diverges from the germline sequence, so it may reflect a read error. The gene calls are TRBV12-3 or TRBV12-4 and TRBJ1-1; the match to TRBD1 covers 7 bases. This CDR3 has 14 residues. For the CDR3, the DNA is TGTGCCAGCAGTCCGATGATAGGGGGCACTGATGCTTTCTTT. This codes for CASSPMIGGTDAFF.

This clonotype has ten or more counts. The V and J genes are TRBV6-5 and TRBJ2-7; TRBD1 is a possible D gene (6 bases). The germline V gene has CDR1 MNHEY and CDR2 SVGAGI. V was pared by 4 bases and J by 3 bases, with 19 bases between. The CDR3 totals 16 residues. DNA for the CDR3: TGTGCCAGCAGTTCAGGACAGAAACGAGGCCGCTACGAGCAGTACTTC. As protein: CASSSGQKRGRYEQYF.

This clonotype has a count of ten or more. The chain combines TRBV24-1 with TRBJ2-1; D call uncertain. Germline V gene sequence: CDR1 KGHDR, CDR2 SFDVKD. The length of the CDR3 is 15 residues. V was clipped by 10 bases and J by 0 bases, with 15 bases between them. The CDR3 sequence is CATSWGPSSYNEQFF. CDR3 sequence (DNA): TGTGCCACTTCGTGGGGTCCGAGCTCCTACAATGAGCAGTTCTTC.

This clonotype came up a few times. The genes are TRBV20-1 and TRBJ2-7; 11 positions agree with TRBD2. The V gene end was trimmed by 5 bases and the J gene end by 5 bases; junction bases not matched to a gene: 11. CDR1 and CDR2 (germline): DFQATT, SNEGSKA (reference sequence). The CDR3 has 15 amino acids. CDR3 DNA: TGCAGTGCTCGGGGACTAGCGGTAACCATTAACGAGCAGTACTTC. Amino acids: CSARGLAVTINEQYF.

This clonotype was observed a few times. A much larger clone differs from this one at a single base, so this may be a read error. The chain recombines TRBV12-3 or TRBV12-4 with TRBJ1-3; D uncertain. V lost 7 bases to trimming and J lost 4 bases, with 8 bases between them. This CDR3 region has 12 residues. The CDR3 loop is CASIFSGNTIYF. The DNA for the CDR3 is TGTGCCAGCATCTTTTCCGGAAACACCATATATTTT.

In DNA, the CDR3 is TGTGCCAGCAGTGAAAGTCCCCTCCCAGGCTACACCTTC. Protein: CASSESPLPGYTF. The genes are TRBV2 and TRBJ1-2, with D uncertain. The CDR3 is made up of 13 amino acids. With 2 bases removed from V and 8 bases from J, the gap between germline ends came to 12 bases. Germline CDR1 and CDR2: SNHLY and FYNNEI.

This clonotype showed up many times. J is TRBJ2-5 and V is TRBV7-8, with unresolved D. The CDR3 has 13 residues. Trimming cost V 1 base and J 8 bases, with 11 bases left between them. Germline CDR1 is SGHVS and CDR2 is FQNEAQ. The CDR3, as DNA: TGTGCCAGCAGCTTAGTGACATACGGAACCCAGTACTTC. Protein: CASSLVTYGTQYF. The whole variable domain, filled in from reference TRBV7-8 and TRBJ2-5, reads GAGVSQSPRYKVAKRGQDVALRCDPISGHVSLFWYQQALGQGPEFLTYFQNEAQLDKSGLPSDRFFAERPEGSVSTLKIQRTQQEDSAVYLCASSLVTYGTQYFGPGTRLLVL.

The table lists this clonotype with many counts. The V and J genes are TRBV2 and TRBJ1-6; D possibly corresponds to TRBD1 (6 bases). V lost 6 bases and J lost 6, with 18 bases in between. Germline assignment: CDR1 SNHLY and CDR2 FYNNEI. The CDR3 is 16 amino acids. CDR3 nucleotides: TGTGCCAGCAGCGAGGACAGCAGGCGACTTAATTCACCCCTCCACTTT. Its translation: CASSEDSRRLNSPLHF.

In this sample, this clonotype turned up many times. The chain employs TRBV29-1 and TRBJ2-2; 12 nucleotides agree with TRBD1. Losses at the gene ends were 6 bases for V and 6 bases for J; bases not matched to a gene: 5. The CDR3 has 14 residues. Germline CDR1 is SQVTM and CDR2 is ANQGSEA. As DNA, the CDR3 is TGCAGCGTCCCGGGACAGGGGGCTTCCGGGGAGCTGTTTTTT. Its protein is CSVPGQGASGELFF.

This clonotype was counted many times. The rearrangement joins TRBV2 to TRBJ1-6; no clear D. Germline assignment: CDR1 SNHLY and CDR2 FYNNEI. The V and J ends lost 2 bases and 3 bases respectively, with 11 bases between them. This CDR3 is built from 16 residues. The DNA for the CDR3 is TGTGCCAGCAGTGAATGGTCGAGCGTCTATAATTCACCCCTCCACTTT. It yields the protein CASSEWSSVYNSPLHF.